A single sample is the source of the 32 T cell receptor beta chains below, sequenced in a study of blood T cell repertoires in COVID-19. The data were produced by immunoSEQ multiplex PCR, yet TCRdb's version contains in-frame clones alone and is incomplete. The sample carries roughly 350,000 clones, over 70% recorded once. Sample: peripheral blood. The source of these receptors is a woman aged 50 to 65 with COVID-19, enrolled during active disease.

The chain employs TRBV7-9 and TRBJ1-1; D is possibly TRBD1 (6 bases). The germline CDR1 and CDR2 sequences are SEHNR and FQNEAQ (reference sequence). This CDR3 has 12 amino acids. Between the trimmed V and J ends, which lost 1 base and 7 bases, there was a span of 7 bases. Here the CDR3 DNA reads TGTGCCAGCAGCTTAGAGACAGGTGAAGCTTTCTTT. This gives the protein CASSLETGEAFF.

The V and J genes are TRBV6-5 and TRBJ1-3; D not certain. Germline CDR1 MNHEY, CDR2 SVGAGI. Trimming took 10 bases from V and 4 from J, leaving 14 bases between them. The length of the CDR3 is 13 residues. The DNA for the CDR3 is TGTGCCACCTCGGGTGTAGGCGGAAACACCATATATTTT. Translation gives CATSGVGGNTIYF.

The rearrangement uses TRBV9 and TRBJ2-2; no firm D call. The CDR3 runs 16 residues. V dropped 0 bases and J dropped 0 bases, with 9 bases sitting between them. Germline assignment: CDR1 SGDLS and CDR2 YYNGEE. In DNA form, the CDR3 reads TGTGCCAGCAGCGTAGTTAGCTCCGCGAACACCGGGGAGCTGTTTTTT. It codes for CASSVVSSANTGELFF. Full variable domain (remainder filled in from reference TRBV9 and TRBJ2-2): DSGVTQTPKHLITATGQRVTLRCSPRSGDLSVYWYQQSLDQGLQFLIQYYNGEERAKGNILERFSAQQFPDLHSELNLSSLELGDSALYFCASSVVSSANTGELFFGEGSRLTVL.

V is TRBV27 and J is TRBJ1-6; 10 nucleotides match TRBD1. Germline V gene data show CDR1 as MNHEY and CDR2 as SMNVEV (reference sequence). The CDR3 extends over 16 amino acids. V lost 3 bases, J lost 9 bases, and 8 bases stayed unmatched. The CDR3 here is CASSFHYGDRGSPLHF. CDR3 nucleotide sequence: TGTGCCAGCAGTTTTCACTATGGGGACAGGGGTTCACCCCTCCACTTT.

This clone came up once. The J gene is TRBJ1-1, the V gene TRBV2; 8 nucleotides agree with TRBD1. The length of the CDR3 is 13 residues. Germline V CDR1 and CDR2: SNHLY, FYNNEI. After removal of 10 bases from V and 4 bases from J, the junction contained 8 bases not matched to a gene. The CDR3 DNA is TGTGCCATCACGAGGACAGGGATCACTGAAGCTTTCTTT. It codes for CAITRTGITEAFF.

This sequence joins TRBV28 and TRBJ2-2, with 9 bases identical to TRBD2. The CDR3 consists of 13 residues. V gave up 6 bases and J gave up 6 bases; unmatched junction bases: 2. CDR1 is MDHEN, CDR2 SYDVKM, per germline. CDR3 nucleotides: TGTGCCAGCAGGAGCGGGAGGCCCGGGGAGCTGTTTTTT. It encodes CASRSGRPGELFF.

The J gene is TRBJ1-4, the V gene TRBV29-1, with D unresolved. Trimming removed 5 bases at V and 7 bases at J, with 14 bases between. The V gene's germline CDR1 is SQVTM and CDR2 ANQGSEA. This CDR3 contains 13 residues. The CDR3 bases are TGCAGCGTTTTTTTGGGCTCCTCTGAAAAACTGTTTTTT. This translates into CSVFLGSSEKLFF.

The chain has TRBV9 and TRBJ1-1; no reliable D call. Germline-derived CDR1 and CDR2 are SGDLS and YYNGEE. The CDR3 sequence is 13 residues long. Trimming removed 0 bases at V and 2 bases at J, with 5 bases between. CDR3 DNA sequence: TGTGCCAGCAGCGTAGAATCTAACACTGAAGCTTTCTTT. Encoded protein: CASSVESNTEAFF.

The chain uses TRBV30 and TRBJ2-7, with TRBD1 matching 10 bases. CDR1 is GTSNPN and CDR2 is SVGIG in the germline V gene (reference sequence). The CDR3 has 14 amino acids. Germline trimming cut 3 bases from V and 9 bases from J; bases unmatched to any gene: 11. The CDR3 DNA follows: TGTGCCTGGAGCCCGGGACAGGGGAGCTCGGGGCAGTACTTC. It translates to CAWSPGQGSSGQYF.

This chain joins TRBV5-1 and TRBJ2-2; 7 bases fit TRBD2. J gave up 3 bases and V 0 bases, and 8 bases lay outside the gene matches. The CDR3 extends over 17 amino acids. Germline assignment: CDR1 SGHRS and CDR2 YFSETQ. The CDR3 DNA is TGCGCCAGCAGCTTGGCCAAGGGGCTAGCGGACACCGGGGAGCTGTTTTTT. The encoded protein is CASSLAKGLADTGELFF.

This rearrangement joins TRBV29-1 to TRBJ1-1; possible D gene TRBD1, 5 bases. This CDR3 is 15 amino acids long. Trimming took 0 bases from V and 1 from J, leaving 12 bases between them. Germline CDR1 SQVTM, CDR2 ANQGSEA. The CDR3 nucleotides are TGCAGCGTTGAAGACCAGGGTTACGGGAACACTGAAGCTTTCTTT. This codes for CSVEDQGYGNTEAFF.

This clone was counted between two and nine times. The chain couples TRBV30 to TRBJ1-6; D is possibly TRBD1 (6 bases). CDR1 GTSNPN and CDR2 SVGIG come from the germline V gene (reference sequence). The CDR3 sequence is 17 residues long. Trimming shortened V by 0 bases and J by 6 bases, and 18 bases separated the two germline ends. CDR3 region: CAWSVWGQGIFNSPLHF. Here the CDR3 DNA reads TGTGCCTGGAGTGTGTGGGGCCAGGGGATTTTTAATTCACCCCTCCACTTT.

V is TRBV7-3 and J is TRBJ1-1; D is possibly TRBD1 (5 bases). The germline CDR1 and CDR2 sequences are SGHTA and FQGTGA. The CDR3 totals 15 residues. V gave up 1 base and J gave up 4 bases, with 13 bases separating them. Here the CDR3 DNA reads TGTGCCAGCAGCTTAAAGGGGCCGGCGACCACTGAAGCTTTCTTT. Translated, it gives CASSLKGPATTEAFF.

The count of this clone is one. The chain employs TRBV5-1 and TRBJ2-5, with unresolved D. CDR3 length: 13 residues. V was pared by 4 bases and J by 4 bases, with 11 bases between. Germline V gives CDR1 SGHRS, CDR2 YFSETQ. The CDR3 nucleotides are TGCGCCAGCAGCCCAACAGTTGGAGAGACCCAGTACTTC. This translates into CASSPTVGETQYF.

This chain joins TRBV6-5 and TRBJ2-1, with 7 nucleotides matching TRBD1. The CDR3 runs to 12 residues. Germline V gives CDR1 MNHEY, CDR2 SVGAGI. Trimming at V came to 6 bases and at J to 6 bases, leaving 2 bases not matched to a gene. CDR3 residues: CASRTGLNEQFF. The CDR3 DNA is TGTGCCAGCAGGACAGGGCTCAATGAGCAGTTCTTC.

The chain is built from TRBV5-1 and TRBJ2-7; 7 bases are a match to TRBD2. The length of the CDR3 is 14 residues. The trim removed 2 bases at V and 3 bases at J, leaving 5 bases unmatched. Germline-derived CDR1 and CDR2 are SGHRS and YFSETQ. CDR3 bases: TGCGCCAGCAGCTTTGAGCGGGGTGACTACGAGCAGTACTTC. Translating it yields CASSFERGDYEQYF.

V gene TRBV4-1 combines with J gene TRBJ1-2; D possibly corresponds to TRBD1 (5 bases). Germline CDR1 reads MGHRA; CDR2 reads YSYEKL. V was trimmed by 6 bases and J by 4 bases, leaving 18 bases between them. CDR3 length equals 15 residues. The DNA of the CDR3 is TGCGCCAGCAGAGGGGCCGGGGAGGGGCTCTATGGCTACACCTTC. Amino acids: CASRGAGEGLYGYTF.

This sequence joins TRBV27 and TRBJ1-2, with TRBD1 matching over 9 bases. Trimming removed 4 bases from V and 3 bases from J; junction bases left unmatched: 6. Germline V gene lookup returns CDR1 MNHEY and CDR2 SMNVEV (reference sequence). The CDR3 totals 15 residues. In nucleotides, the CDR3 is TGTGCCAGCAGTTCCCGGGACAGGGTTCACTATGGCTACACCTTC. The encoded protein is CASSSRDRVHYGYTF.

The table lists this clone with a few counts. CDR3 region: CASSRDRYEQYF. The DNA for the CDR3 is TGTGCCAGCTCGCGGGACCGCTACGAGCAGTACTTC. The chain links TRBV18 to TRBJ2-7; tentative D call: TRBD2 (6 bases). CDR3 length equals 12 residues. Germline lookup yields CDR1 KGHSH and CDR2 LQKENI. Trimming left V 6 bases short and J 3 bases short, with 9 bases between.

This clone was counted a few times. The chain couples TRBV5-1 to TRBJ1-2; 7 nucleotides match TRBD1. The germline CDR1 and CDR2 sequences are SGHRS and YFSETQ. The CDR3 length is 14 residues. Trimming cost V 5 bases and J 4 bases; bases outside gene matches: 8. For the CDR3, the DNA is TGCGCCAGCAGTTATACGGACAGGTCCTATGGCTACACCTTC. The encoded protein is CASSYTDRSYGYTF. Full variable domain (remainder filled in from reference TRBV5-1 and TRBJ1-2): KAGVTQTPRYLIKTRGQQVTLSCSPISGHRSVSWYQQTPGQGLQFLFEYFSETQRNKGNFPGRFSGRQFSNSRSEMNVSTLELGDSALYLCASSYTDRSYGYTFGSGTRLTVV.

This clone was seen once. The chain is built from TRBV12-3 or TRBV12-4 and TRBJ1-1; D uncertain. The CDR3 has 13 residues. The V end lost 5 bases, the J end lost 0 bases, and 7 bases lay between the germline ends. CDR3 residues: CASSQQVNTEAFF. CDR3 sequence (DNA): TGTGCCAGCAGTCAACAAGTGAACACTGAAGCTTTCTTT.

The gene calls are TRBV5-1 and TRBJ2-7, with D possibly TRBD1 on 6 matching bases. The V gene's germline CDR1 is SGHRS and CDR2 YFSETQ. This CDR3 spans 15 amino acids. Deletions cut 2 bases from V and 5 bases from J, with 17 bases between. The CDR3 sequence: CASSFGQPNLDEQYF. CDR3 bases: TGCGCCAGCAGCTTTGGACAGCCGAACCTCGACGAGCAGTACTTC.

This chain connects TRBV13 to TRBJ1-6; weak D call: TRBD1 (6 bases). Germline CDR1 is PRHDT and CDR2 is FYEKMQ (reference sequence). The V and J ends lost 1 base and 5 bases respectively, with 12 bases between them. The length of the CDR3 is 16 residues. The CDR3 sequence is CASSLDRVSNNSPLHF. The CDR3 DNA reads TGTGCCAGCAGCTTAGACAGGGTCTCGAATAATTCACCCCTCCACTTT.

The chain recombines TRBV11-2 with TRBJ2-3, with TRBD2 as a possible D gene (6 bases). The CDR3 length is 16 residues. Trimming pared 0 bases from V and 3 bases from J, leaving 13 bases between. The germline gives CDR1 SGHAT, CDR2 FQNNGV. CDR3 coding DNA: TGTGCCAGCAGCTTAGAGGGCGGGAAAGGGACAGATACGCAGTATTTT. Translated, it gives CASSLEGGKGTDTQYF.

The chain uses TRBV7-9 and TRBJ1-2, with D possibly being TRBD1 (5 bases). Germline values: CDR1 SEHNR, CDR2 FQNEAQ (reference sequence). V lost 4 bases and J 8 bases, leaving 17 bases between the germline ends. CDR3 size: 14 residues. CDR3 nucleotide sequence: TGTGCCAGCAGCTCGACCAAGACGGGGGAGGGCTACACCTTC. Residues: CASSSTKTGEGYTF.

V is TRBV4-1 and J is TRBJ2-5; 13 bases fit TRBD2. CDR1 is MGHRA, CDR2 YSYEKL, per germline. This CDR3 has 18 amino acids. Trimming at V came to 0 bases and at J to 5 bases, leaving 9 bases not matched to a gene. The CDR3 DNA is TGCGCCAGCAGCCAAGATCTCTGGACTAGCGGGAGTGGGGAGACCCAGTACTTC. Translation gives CASSQDLWTSGSGETQYF.

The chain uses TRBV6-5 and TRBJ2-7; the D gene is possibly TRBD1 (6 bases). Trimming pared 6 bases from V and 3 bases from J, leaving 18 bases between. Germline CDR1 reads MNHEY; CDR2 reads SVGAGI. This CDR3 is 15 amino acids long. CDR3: CASSRAGQTYYEQYF. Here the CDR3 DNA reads TGTGCCAGCAGCCGCGCCGGACAGACATACTACGAGCAGTACTTC.

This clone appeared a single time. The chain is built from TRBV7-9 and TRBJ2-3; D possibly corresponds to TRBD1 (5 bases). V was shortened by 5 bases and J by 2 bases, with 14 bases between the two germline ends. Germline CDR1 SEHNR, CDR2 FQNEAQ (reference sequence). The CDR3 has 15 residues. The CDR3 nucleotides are TGTGCCAGCAGCCCGCCCCTCAGGGACACAGATACGCAGTATTTT. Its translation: CASSPPLRDTDTQYF.

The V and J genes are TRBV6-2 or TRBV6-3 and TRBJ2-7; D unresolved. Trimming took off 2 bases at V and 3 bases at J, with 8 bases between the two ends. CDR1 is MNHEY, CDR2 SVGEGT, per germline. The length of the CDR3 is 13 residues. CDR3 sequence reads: CASSYPDNYEQYF. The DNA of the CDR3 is TGTGCCAGCAGTTACCCCGACAACTACGAGCAGTACTTC.

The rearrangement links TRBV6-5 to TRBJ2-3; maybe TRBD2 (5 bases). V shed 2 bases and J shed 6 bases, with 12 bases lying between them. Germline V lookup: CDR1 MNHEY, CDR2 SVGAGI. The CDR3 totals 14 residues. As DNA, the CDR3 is TGTGCCAGCAGTTACGGGCCGCGGGTTGATACGCAGTATTTT. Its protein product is CASSYGPRVDTQYF.

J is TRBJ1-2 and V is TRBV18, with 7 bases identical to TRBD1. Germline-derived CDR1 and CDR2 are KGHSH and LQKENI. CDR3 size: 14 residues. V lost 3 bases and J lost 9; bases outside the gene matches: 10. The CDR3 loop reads CASSPGRGHLSYTF. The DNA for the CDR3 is TGTGCCAGCTCACCCGGAAGGGGGCATCTGAGCTACACCTTC.

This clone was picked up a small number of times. CDR3 in amino acids: CSVGRRERYSTNEKLFF. DNA for the CDR3: TGCAGCGTTGGTAGGCGGGAGAGGTACTCAACTAATGAAAAACTGTTTTTT. V and J are TRBV29-1 and TRBJ1-4; no firm D call. Trimming shortened V by 4 bases and J by 0 bases, and 18 bases separated the two germline ends. From germline, CDR1 is SQVTM and CDR2 ANQGSEA. This CDR3 comprises 17 residues.